The rows below give T cell receptor beta chains drawn from one sample of a study of T-cell memory formation after mild COVID-19. TCRdb analysed the 5' RACE reads with MiXCR anew, one entry per CDR3 protein. The sample yields a few hundred thousand distinct CDR3 sequences, more than 20% seen once. What was sequenced was PBMCs or a T cell subset sorted from them (not recorded which). These receptor sequences come from a man younger than 35 who had mild COVID-19 (a few samples of this study predate the infection). Cell type and time point are not known. Each CDR3 is given with its conserved first and last residue.

TRBV7-8	TRBJ2-5	CASSFLGSFPWETQYF
TRBV7-9	TRBJ1-2	CASQPKNRDGYTF
TRBV5-4	TRBJ2-3	CASSLRAGARTDTQYF
TRBV7-6	TRBJ2-1	CASSGRGGDYNEQFF
TRBV3-1	TRBJ2-5	CASSQEVTQYF
TRBV10-2	TRBJ1-2	CAIGTALNYGYTF
TRBV15	TRBJ1-6	CATSSTGPHNSPLHF
TRBV7-8	TRBJ1-1	CASSFRGGAGEAFF
TRBV7-3	TRBJ1-1	CASSVAGLPNTEAFF
TRBV3-1	TRBJ1-5	CASSLLGLGGDQPQHF
TRBV7-2	TRBJ1-2	CASRPPGSYGYTF
TRBV29-1	TRBJ1-2	CSVGRDYGYTF
TRBV12-3/TRBV12-4	TRBJ2-1	CASSLQAGGPHEQFF
TRBV6-5	TRBJ2-1	CASSPRGGSYNEQFF
TRBV7-8	TRBJ2-1	CASSHRERYNEQFF
TRBV12-3/TRBV12-4	TRBJ1-5	CASSFLASRPQHF
TRBV20-1	TRBJ2-7	CSARKTGGPYEQYF
TRBV5-1	TRBJ2-5	CASSLGVSRETQYF
TRBV6-5	TRBJ1-5	CASRSNDRGSNQPQHF
TRBV18	TRBJ1-1	CASSPHTGQGLEAFF
TRBV11-2	TRBJ2-3	CASSSDRVIDTQYF
TRBV9	TRBJ2-5	CASSVGVLEGHQETQYF
TRBV2	TRBJ1-1	CASRKDFSNTEAFF
TRBV7-9	TRBJ1-3	CASSLPFGSGNIIYF
TRBV20-1	TRBJ2-1	CSADPGLADNEQFF
TRBV28	TRBJ2-1	CASSLSWEQFF
TRBV6-5	TRBJ1-2	CASTPYPGTGPYGYTF
TRBV27	TRBJ1-1	CASSFVGSGKAFF
TRBV29-1	TRBJ1-2	CSVGPGDRGNGYTF
TRBV4-3	TRBJ2-4	CASSQDGGAAYRSIQYF
TRBV7-9	TRBJ2-3	CASSRGWSLAGGQEGADTQYF
TRBV6-5	TRBJ2-7	CASSYSTGTGSYEQYF
TRBV11-2	TRBJ2-3	CASSLLPASDTQYF
TRBV29-1	TRBJ1-2	CSVRPSQGGSNYGYTF
TRBV5-1	TRBJ1-5	CASSLGAAGSNQPQHF
TRBV7-3	TRBJ2-1	CASSLTFGASEQFF
TRBV7-2	TRBJ1-1	CASSPSLGRTGNTEAFF
TRBV5-1	TRBJ2-3	CASSSEGDTDTQYF
TRBV7-3	TRBJ2-3	CASSFGGLGDTQYF
TRBV20-1	TRBJ1-1	CSAVDTNTEAFF